Below, 32 T cell receptor beta chains from the same sample are listed, as sequenced in a study of shared T cell receptors in the human thymus. Clones were sequenced by immunoSEQ multiplex PCR, and TCRdb holds only the in-frame ones, with some missing. The sample holds some 760,000 clones; 70% to 90% are singletons and the top ten take 0.0095% to 0.011%. These records were also assigned to another study, of human thymus T cells.

Sequenced input: thymocytes. The receptors were gathered from a girl in the first two years of life with a congenital heart defect.

The chain combines TRBV4-2 with TRBJ2-7, with 7 nucleotides matching TRBD1. This CDR3 has 13 amino acids. Trimming removed 4 bases from V and 5 bases from J; junction bases left unmatched: 5. CDR1 LGHNA and CDR2 YNFKEQ come from the germline V gene. The CDR3 nucleotides are TGTGCCAGCAGCCGCCTACAGGGGAACGAGCAGTACTTC. Amino acids: CASSRLQGNEQYF.

This sequence joins TRBV4-2 and TRBJ1-5, with TRBD1 matching 7 bases. V lost 3 bases to trimming and J lost 0 bases; unmatched junction nucleotides: 8. The germline gives CDR1 LGHNA, CDR2 YNFKEQ. This CDR3 region has 17 residues. CDR3 DNA sequence: TGTGCCAGCAGCCAGGACAGGAGGGACAATAGCAATCAGCCCCAGCATTTT. This sequence encodes CASSQDRRDNSNQPQHF.

V usage is TRBV4-1 and J usage is TRBJ1-2; D unresolved. Germline V gene lookup returns CDR1 MGHRA and CDR2 YSYEKL. The V end lost 4 bases, the J end lost 1 base, and 7 bases lay between the germline ends. The CDR3 consists of 13 residues. The CDR3 here is CASSPRLNYGYTF. The CDR3 DNA reads TGCGCCAGCAGCCCTAGACTTAACTATGGCTACACCTTC.

This chain's CDR3 is CASSPTGGTEAFF. The CDR3 nucleotides are TGTGCCAGTAGTCCGACAGGGGGCACTGAAGCTTTCTTT. The chain is built from TRBV19 and TRBJ1-1; 9 positions match TRBD1. CDR1 and CDR2 (germline): LNHDA, SQIVND (reference sequence). The CDR3 is 13 amino acids. V dropped 5 bases and J dropped 4; count of bases not matched to a gene: 2.

The chain has TRBV6-1 and TRBJ1-3; D is possibly TRBD1 (6 bases). This CDR3 is 16 amino acids long. V lost 4 bases, J lost 0 bases, and 13 bases lay in between. Germline V gene sequence: CDR1 MNHNS, CDR2 SASEGT. The CDR3 loop is CASSGTADLSGNTIYF. CDR3 sequence (DNA): TGTGCCAGCAGTGGGACAGCGGACCTCTCTGGAAACACCATATATTTT.

The chain uses TRBV25-1 and TRBJ1-6, with D perhaps TRBD1 (5 bases). This CDR3 comprises 13 residues. Per the germline V gene, CDR1 is MGHDK and CDR2 is SYGVNS. The V end lost 7 bases, the J end lost 10 bases, and 14 bases lay between the germline ends. The CDR3 is CASTGRVASPLHF. CDR3 DNA: TGTGCCAGCACGGGCAGGGTGGCATCACCCCTCCACTTT.

In regard to this clone: One end of the junction fails to match germline, which may point to a read error. Other DNA sequences in the same sample also yield this CDR3. The rearrangement uses TRBV28 and TRBJ1-6; 7 positions match TRBD1. The germline CDR1 and CDR2 sequences are MDHEN and SYDVKM. The CDR3 runs to 20 residues. This CDR3 is CASSFLAVRGLTGNNSPLHF. Written as DNA, the CDR3 is TGTGCCAGCAGTTTTTTAGCGGTCCGTGGGCTGACAGGGAATAATTCCCCCCTCCACTTT.

In its sample, this clone was seen a few times. The rearrangement uses TRBV28 and TRBJ1-5; 9 bases fit TRBD1. The CDR3 totals 15 residues. The germline gives CDR1 MDHEN, CDR2 SYDVKM. J gave up 5 bases and V 6 bases, and 8 bases lay outside the gene matches. The CDR3 here is CASSFPGQGHQPQHF. The CDR3 nucleotides are TGTGCCAGCAGCTTTCCGGGACAGGGTCATCAGCCCCAGCATTTT.

The chain employs TRBV28 and TRBJ1-3, with TRBD1 identical over 9 bases. V shed 0 bases, J shed 4 bases, and the junction held 7 bases outside the gene matches. This CDR3 is built from 17 residues. CDR1 and CDR2 (germline): MDHEN, SYDVKM. For the CDR3, the DNA is TGTGCCAGCAGTTTATGCAGCCGACAGGGGGGCGGAAACACCATATATTTT. Its protein is CASSLCSRQGGGNTIYF.

This chain links TRBV9 with TRBJ1-3; tentative D call: TRBD1 (6 bases). Trimming stripped 3 bases from V and 4 bases from J, with 20 bases between. Looked up from germline, CDR1 is SGDLS and CDR2 is YYNGEE. CDR3 length: 17 amino acids. The chain's CDR3 is CASSGLGGQRLGNTIYF. DNA for the CDR3: TGTGCCAGCAGCGGACTCGGGGGGCAGCGCCTAGGAAACACCATATATTTT.

This clone has only one observation. The rearrangement joins TRBV7-2 to TRBJ2-5, with a possible D match to TRBD1 (6 bases). Germline CDR1 SGHTA, CDR2 FQGNSA. V was cut by 5 bases and J by 5 bases, with 18 bases left in between. This CDR3 region has 15 residues. The CDR3 DNA reads as TGTGCCAGCAGCCATGACCAACAGGGATGGGAGACCCAGTACTTC. This sequence encodes CASSHDQQGWETQYF.

The chain links TRBV7-9 to TRBJ1-1, with a tentative D call TRBD1 (5 bases). V dropped 7 bases and J dropped 7 bases, with 22 bases sitting between them. The CDR3 runs to 15 residues. Germline V gene sequence: CDR1 SEHNR, CDR2 FQNEAQ (reference sequence). The CDR3 nucleotides are TGTGCCAGCACGAAAGACAGCCCCCACGGTTTTGAAGCTTTCTTT. This gives the protein CASTKDSPHGFEAFF. Full variable domain (outside the CDR3, taken from reference TRBV7-9 and TRBJ1-1): DTGVSQNPRHKITKRGQNVTFRCDPISEHNRLYWYRQTLGQGPEFLTYFQNEAQLEKSRLLSDRFSAERPKGSFSTLEIQRTEQGDSAMYLCASTKDSPHGFEAFFGQGTRLTVV.

Only a few counts were recorded for this clone. The chain is built from TRBV6-6 and TRBJ1-2; 7 bases line up with TRBD1. This CDR3 has 14 residues. The germline V gene has CDR1 MNHNY and CDR2 SVGAGI (reference sequence). The ends lost 6 bases at V and 3 bases at J; junction bases unmatched: 7. DNA for the CDR3: TGTGCCAGCAGGCCCCGGGACAGCGACTATGGCTACACCTTC. The encoded protein is CASRPRDSDYGYTF.

The rearrangement joins TRBV4-3 to TRBJ1-1; a possible D gene is TRBD1 (6 bases). CDR1 LGHNA and CDR2 YSLEER come from the germline V gene. The CDR3 consists of 16 residues. V was pared by 5 bases and J by 4 bases, with 20 bases between. As DNA, the CDR3 is TGCGCCAGCAGCGAAGGAGGGGAGGGGGGGAGCACTGAAGCTTTCTTT. Translated, it gives CASSEGGEGGSTEAFF.

This clone was seen a handful of times. The V call is TRBV11-2, the J call TRBJ1-1; D may be TRBD1 (5 bases). CDR3 length equals 14 residues. Trimming removed 2 bases from V and 3 bases from J, with 10 bases in between. Germline V gene data show CDR1 as SGHAT and CDR2 as FQNNGV. As DNA, the CDR3 is TGTGCCAGCAGCTTAAAGGGGTGGGACACTGAAGCTTTCTTT. Protein product: CASSLKGWDTEAFF.

This clone occurred once. V is TRBV10-1 and J is TRBJ1-1, with D possibly TRBD1 on 6 matching bases. Germline V lookup: CDR1 WNHNN, CDR2 SYGVQD (reference sequence). This CDR3 contains 13 residues. Trimming took off 4 bases at V and 4 bases at J, with 10 bases between the two ends. CDR3 region: CASSGQQGTEAFF. DNA of the CDR3: TGCGCCAGCAGTGGCCAACAGGGCACTGAAGCTTTCTTT.

The rearrangement uses TRBV6-6 and TRBJ2-7; 8 bases agree with TRBD1. CDR3 length: 13 residues. Trimming removed 4 bases from V and 4 bases from J; junction bases left unmatched: 3. Germline V gene sequence: CDR1 MNHNY, CDR2 SVGAGI (reference sequence). CDR3 bases: TGTGCCAGCAGTTGGGACAGGCCGTACGAGCAGTACTTC. This encodes CASSWDRPYEQYF.

The gene calls are TRBV5-1 and TRBJ2-3; possible D gene TRBD2, 6 bases. The CDR3 covers 14 residues. V was clipped by 0 bases and J by 6 bases, with 11 bases between them. CDR1 and CDR2 (germline): SGHRS, YFSETQ. The CDR3 DNA reads as TGCGCCAGCAGCTTGGGGCTAGCGTTGGATACGCAGTATTTT. It encodes CASSLGLALDTQYF.

This chain joins TRBV27 and TRBJ1-2, with 7 nucleotides matching TRBD1. Trimming removed 5 bases from V and 7 bases from J; junction bases left unmatched: 10. The CDR3 is made up of 14 amino acids. The germline V gene encodes CDR1 MNHEY and CDR2 SMNVEV (reference sequence). This chain's CDR3 is CASSTHRGRSGYTF. Written as DNA, the CDR3 is TGTGCCAGCAGTACACACAGGGGCCGGAGTGGCTACACCTTC.

V usage is TRBV11-3 and J usage is TRBJ2-3; TRBD2 aligns across 10 bases. CDR3 length: 18 amino acids. Looked up from germline, CDR1 is SGHNT and CDR2 is YENEEA. The ends lost 4 bases at V and 2 bases at J; junction bases unmatched: 12. The CDR3 DNA follows: TGTGCCAGCAGCTCGAGATCTAGCGGGGGTAGATCCACAGATACGCAGTATTTT. Its protein is CASSSRSSGGRSTDTQYF.

This chain joins TRBV9 and TRBJ1-1, with TRBD1 matching over 9 bases. Unmatched junction bases numbered 11, after V lost 4 bases and J lost 4 bases. CDR3 length equals 16 residues. The germline V gene encodes CDR1 SGDLS and CDR2 YYNGEE. The CDR3 DNA follows: TGTGCCAGCAGCAACCTACAGGGGGCGTCTGGCACTGAAGCTTTCTTT. Protein sequence: CASSNLQGASGTEAFF. The entire variable domain, with the rest obtained from reference TRBV9 and TRBJ1-1, is as follows: DSGVTQTPKHLITATGQRVTLRCSPRSGDLSVYWYQQSLDQGLQFLIQYYNGEERAKGNILERFSAQQFPDLHSELNLSSLELGDSALYFCASSNLQGASGTEAFFGQGTRLTVV.

The chain carries TRBV9 and TRBJ2-1; TRBD1 agrees at 7 bases. V lost 0 bases and J lost 3; bases outside the gene matches: 6. The CDR3 loop spans 16 amino acids. Germline values: CDR1 SGDLS, CDR2 YYNGEE. The CDR3 loop reads CASSVARGGSYNEQFF. In DNA form, the CDR3 reads TGTGCCAGCAGCGTAGCTCGAGGGGGCAGCTACAATGAGCAGTTCTTC.

The V call is TRBV28, the J call TRBJ2-3; a possible D gene is TRBD1 (5 bases). The CDR3 spans 16 residues. Germline CDR1 is MDHEN and CDR2 is SYDVKM. V was shortened by 6 bases and J by 1 base, with 17 bases between the two germline ends. Here the CDR3 DNA reads TGTGCCAGCAGAATCAGGGTGGGTACGGGCACAGATACGCAGTATTTT. This gives the protein CASRIRVGTGTDTQYF.

This chain uses TRBV25-1 with TRBJ1-1; 9 bases match TRBD1. The V segment lost 2 bases and the J segment 4 bases; nucleotides outside the gene matches: 8. The length of the CDR3 is 16 residues. The germline gives CDR1 MGHDK, CDR2 SYGVNS. The CDR3 DNA is TGTGCCAGCAGTGAAGGGGGACAGGGCAGGATCACTGAAGCTTTCTTT. It codes for CASSEGGQGRITEAFF.

The J gene is TRBJ2-3, the V gene TRBV6-5, with 9 bases aligning to TRBD2. V lost 4 bases and J lost 1; bases outside the gene matches: 3. This CDR3 has 15 residues. Germline V gene data show CDR1 as MNHEY and CDR2 as SVGAGI. DNA for the CDR3: TGTGCCAGCAGTTTCTTAGCGGGGGGCACAGATACGCAGTATTTT. Its translation: CASSFLAGGTDTQYF.

The J gene is TRBJ1-5, the V gene TRBV7-3, with unresolved D. Trimming stripped 3 bases from V and 3 bases from J, with 9 bases between. The length of the CDR3 is 14 residues. In germline, CDR1 is SGHTA, CDR2 FQGTGA. Here the CDR3 DNA reads TGTGCCAGCAGCTTTCGTATTTCCAATCAGCCCCAGCATTTT. The encoded protein is CASSFRISNQPQHF.

The chain couples TRBV12-5 to TRBJ1-1; 9 bases fit TRBD1. Per the germline V gene, CDR1 is LGHNT and CDR2 is FRNRAP. The CDR3 runs 14 residues. J was trimmed by 6 bases and V by 2 bases; bases with no gene match: 4. CDR3 nucleotides: TGTGCTAGTGGTTTGACGGGACAGGGAGCTGAAGCTTTCTTT. The encoded protein is CASGLTGQGAEAFF.

The V call is TRBV4-1, the J call TRBJ1-2; TRBD1 matches at 8 bases. In germline, CDR1 is MGHRA, CDR2 YSYEKL. The trim removed 0 bases at V and 7 bases at J, leaving 7 bases unmatched. There are 15 residues in the CDR3. CDR3 coding DNA: TGCGCCAGCAGCCAAGAGCGAGACAGGGGACGTGGCTACACCTTC. This encodes CASSQERDRGRGYTF.

The genes are TRBV11-2 and TRBJ1-1, with a tentative D call TRBD1 (5 bases). The V gene lost 2 bases and the J gene lost 11 bases, with 21 bases spanning the gap. There are 15 residues in the CDR3. Germline CDR1 and CDR2: SGHAT and FQNNGV. Here the CDR3 DNA reads TGTGCCAGCAGCTTACCCCAGGGTGGAATGAGGAAGGCTTTCTTT. Translated, it gives CASSLPQGGMRKAFF.

This clone was observed once. V gene TRBV5-1 combines with J gene TRBJ2-3; 7 bases agree with TRBD2. The CDR3 runs to 15 residues. Trimming removed 2 bases from V and 1 base from J; junction bases left unmatched: 4. CDR1 and CDR2 from the germline V gene are SGHRS and YFSETQ. The CDR3: CASSLEAGRTDTQYF. In DNA form, the CDR3 reads TGCGCCAGCAGCTTAGAAGCGGGGCGCACAGATACGCAGTATTTT.

This clone was seen only once. The J gene is TRBJ1-2, the V gene TRBV7-8; TRBD1 is a possible D gene (6 bases). The V and J ends lost 4 bases and 2 bases respectively, with 17 bases between them. The CDR3 runs 16 residues. Germline V gene lookup returns CDR1 SGHVS and CDR2 FQNEAQ. The DNA of the CDR3 is TGTGCCAGCAGCTCGCGCGACAGGATGAAAAACTATGGCTACACCTTC. Protein: CASSSRDRMKNYGYTF. Variable domain in full (rest from reference TRBV7-8 and TRBJ1-2): GAGVSQSPRYKVAKRGQDVALRCDPISGHVSLFWYQQALGQGPEFLTYFQNEAQLDKSGLPSDRFFAERPEGSVSTLKIQRTQQEDSAVYLCASSSRDRMKNYGYTFGSGTRLTVV.

The V and J genes are TRBV5-6 and TRBJ1-1, with a possible D match to TRBD1 (6 bases). The length of the CDR3 is 17 residues. With 4 bases removed from V and 2 bases from J, the gap between germline ends came to 21 bases. Germline V gene sequence: CDR1 SGHDT, CDR2 YYEEEE. Written as DNA, the CDR3 is TGTGCCAGCAGCGCGATAGTTGGGGGCAACACTAACACTGAAGCTTTCTTT. Amino acid sequence: CASSAIVGGNTNTEAFF. Full variable domain (remainder filled in from reference TRBV5-6 and TRBJ1-1): DAGVTQSPTHLIKTRGQQVTLRCSPKSGHDTVSWYQQALGQGPQFIFQYYEEEERQRGNFPDRFSGHQFPNYSSELNVNALLLGDSALYLCASSAIVGGNTNTEAFFGQGTRLTVV.